A selection of T cell receptor beta chains follows, all from one sample in a study of T cell responses to AZD1222 COVID-19 vaccine. Clones were read by immunoSEQ multiplex PCR, and TCRdb kept only the in-frame ones, dropping some. The data contain about 140,000 clones, approximately 90% of them singletons. This specimen was peripheral blood, taken 28 days after the second AZD1222 dose. Receptor source: an adult who received the AZD1222 COVID-19 vaccine. Both conserved end residues are part of each CDR3. A D gene is named only where the DNA matches it firmly. Clone size is not always given. Where it is, it says once, few, many or a class for expanded clones.

v_gene,abundance,j_gene,d_gene,CDR3nt,CDR3aa
TRBV28,few,TRBJ2-5,NA,TGTGCCAGCAGGAAGCCTGCGGAGACCCAGTACTTC,CASRKPAETQYF
TRBV6-5,NA,TRBJ2-1,NA,TGTGCCAGCAGTCCGGGGAAGGAGCAGTTCTTC,CASSPGKEQFF
TRBV14,NA,TRBJ2-5,NA,TGTGCCAGCAGCCCCCGGGACTTCCAAGAGACCCAGTACTTC,CASSPRDFQETQYF
TRBV28,NA,TRBJ1-1,TRBD1,TGTGCCAGCAGTTTAGGGACAGGGAGAACTGAAGCTTTCTTT,CASSLGTGRTEAFF
TRBV2,NA,TRBJ2-2,TRBD1,TGTGCCAGCAGTAAAGGACAGGGCAACACCGGGGAGCTGTTTTTT,CASSKGQGNTGELFF
TRBV19,NA,TRBJ1-5,NA,TGTGCCCACGCTAAGGCGCAAAATCAGCCCCAGCATTTT,CAHAKAQNQPQHF
TRBV5-1,NA,TRBJ1-2,TRBD1,TGCGCCAGCAGCTCACAGGGGGGCGGCTATGGCTACACCTTC,CASSSQGGGYGYTF
TRBV7-9,NA,TRBJ2-7,NA,TGTGCCAGCAGCCCCCTCAGGGGTGCCGAGCAGTACTTC,CASSPLRGAEQYF
TRBV29-1,once,TRBJ1-3,NA,TGCAGCGCCAAAGGGGGGGGTTCACTCTCTGGAAACACCATATATTTT,CSAKGGGSLSGNTIYF
TRBV3-1/TRBV3-2,NA,TRBJ2-1,TRBD2,TGTGCCAGCAGCCAAGACCTAGCGGGAGGGCCACTCAATGAGCAGTTCTTC,CASSQDLAGGPLNEQFF
TRBV10-2,NA,TRBJ1-5,NA,TGCGCCAGCAGTGAGTGGGACGGACTCGATCATCAGCCCCAGCATTTT,CASSEWDGLDHQPQHF
TRBV30,NA,TRBJ1-1,NA,TGTGCCTGGAGTCCGAGGACAGCTGAAGCTTTCTTT,CAWSPRTAEAFF
TRBV18,NA,TRBJ1-5,NA,TGTGCCAGCTCACCGCAAAGAGATCAGCCCCAGCATTTT,CASSPQRDQPQHF
TRBV3-1/TRBV3-2,NA,TRBJ1-5,NA,TGTGCCAGCAGCCAAGGAATGGGGGTCGGGGTGAATCAGCCCCAGCATTTT,CASSQGMGVGVNQPQHF
TRBV7-9,NA,TRBJ1-3,TRBD1,TGTGCCAGCAGCCGACAGGGGTTAAGACTCAGAAACACCATATATTTT,CASSRQGLRLRNTIYF
TRBV6-5,NA,TRBJ2-2,NA,TGTGCCAGCAGTTACGATACCCTCCTCGTTTGGAGGGAGCTGTTTTTT,CASSYDTLLVWRELFF
TRBV6-4,NA,TRBJ1-2,TRBD1,TGTGCCAGCAGCCAAATACAGGGGCAACCCATCTACACCTTC,CASSQIQGQPIYTF
TRBV5-1,NA,TRBJ2-2,NA,TGCGCCAGCAGCTTGGAGGGAAGCACCGGGGAGCTGTTTTTT,CASSLEGSTGELFF
TRBV19,NA,TRBJ2-3,TRBD2,TGTGCCAGTAGCATTCGAACGGGGGGGGATACGCAGTATTTT,CASSIRTGGDTQYF
TRBV15,NA,TRBJ1-2,NA,TGTGCCACCAGCAGAGGGGATGAAGTAACCCTTACTAACTATGGCTACACCTTC,CATSRGDEVTLTNYGYTF
TRBV6-5,NA,TRBJ2-7,NA,TGTGCCAGCAGTTACTCGACGTTAGGCTCGAACTACGAGCAGTACTTC,CASSYSTLGSNYEQYF
TRBV29-1,NA,TRBJ2-2,NA,TGCAGCGCCGGAGGCAGGGCGGCCGGGGAGCTGTTTTTT,CSAGGRAAGELFF
TRBV29-1,NA,TRBJ1-1,NA,TGCAGCGTTGGGGGTACCAGCGGTTCGAACACTGAAGCTTTCTTT,CSVGGTSGSNTEAFF
TRBV5-1,NA,TRBJ1-1,NA,TGCGCCAGCAGCGATCCGCCGGGAGAAGCTTTCTTT,CASSDPPGEAFF
TRBV28,NA,TRBJ1-2,NA,TGTGCCAGCAGTTCCCCGGCAGGGACTAACTATGGCTACACCTTC,CASSSPAGTNYGYTF
TRBV30,NA,TRBJ1-1,NA,TGTGCCTGGAGTGTAGGGTTAACTGAAGCTTTCTTT,CAWSVGLTEAFF
TRBV3-1/TRBV3-2,few,TRBJ1-1,TRBD1,TGTGCCAGCAGCCAGATGACAGGGGGCATGACTGAAGCTTTCTTT,CASSQMTGGMTEAFF
TRBV6-5,NA,TRBJ1-5,NA,TGTGCCAGCAGTCCCGGGTCATCGGTTTATCAGCCCCAGCATTTT,CASSPGSSVYQPQHF
TRBV7-3,NA,TRBJ2-1,NA,TGTGCCAGCAGCTTAGGGCCGGACCGGTACAATGAGCAGTTCTTC,CASSLGPDRYNEQFF
TRBV7-8,NA,TRBJ1-1,NA,TGTGCCAGCAGGGGGATGGGTGGGCCTGAAGCTTTCTTT,CASRGMGGPEAFF
TRBV6-5,NA,TRBJ1-3,NA,TGTGCCAGCGAGACAGGTCCTGGAAACACCATATATTTT,CASETGPGNTIYF
TRBV16,NA,TRBJ2-3,TRBD2,TGTGCCAGCAGCCAATCGGGAGGGCGCCGGGATACGCAGTATTTT,CASSQSGGRRDTQYF
TRBV5-1,NA,TRBJ2-3,NA,TGCGCCAGCAGCTTGGAGGGGGGAGGCACAGATACGCAGTATTTT,CASSLEGGGTDTQYF
TRBV30,NA,TRBJ2-7,NA,TGTGCCTGGAGCAAGATGGGACCCAGTAACGAGCAGTACTTC,CAWSKMGPSNEQYF
TRBV10-3,NA,TRBJ2-3,TRBD1,TGTGCCATCAGTGAGTCGATCGGGACAGCAACCACAGATACGCAGTATTTT,CAISESIGTATTDTQYF
TRBV11-2,NA,TRBJ1-2,NA,TGTGCCAGCAGCCGGTACAGGGACGGTGGCTACACCTTC,CASSRYRDGGYTF
TRBV28,NA,TRBJ1-2,NA,TGTGCCAGCATACGGGGGGGTAACTATGGCTACACCTTC,CASIRGGNYGYTF
TRBV29-1,few,TRBJ2-1,TRBD2,TGCAGCGTTGAGGGACTAGCGAGAGGAGGGCAGTTCTTC,CSVEGLARGGQFF
TRBV27,NA,TRBJ1-1,NA,TGTGCCAGCAGTTCCTCCGGCGGTACTGAAGCTTTCTTT,CASSSSGGTEAFF
TRBV18,NA,TRBJ2-4,TRBD1,TGTGCCAGCTCACCGGGACAGGACAACATTCAGTACTTC,CASSPGQDNIQYF
TRBV28,once,TRBJ2-7,TRBD1,TGTGCCAGCAGTTTCGGGACAGGGATCTACGAGCAGTACTTC,CASSFGTGIYEQYF
TRBV10-3,NA,TRBJ2-5,NA,TGTGCCATCAGTTTCCAGGGGGAGACCCAGTACTTC,CAISFQGETQYF
TRBV30,NA,TRBJ1-4,NA,TGTGCCTGGAGTGTACGGGAAAAACTGTTTTTT,CAWSVREKLFF
TRBV7-8,NA,TRBJ1-6,NA,TGTGCCAGCAGCTTAGGGCGGGAAGATACCTGGGCCTCACCCCTCCACTTT,CASSLGREDTWASPLHF
TRBV10-3,NA,TRBJ1-4,TRBD1,TGTGCCATCAGTGGGACAGGGACGGATGAAAAACTGTTTTTT,CAISGTGTDEKLFF
TRBV4-1,NA,TRBJ2-6,NA,TGCGCCAGCAGCCCCCATTTCGGGCAACGCTCTGGGGCCAACGTCCTGACTTTC,CASSPHFGQRSGANVLTF
TRBV4-2,NA,TRBJ2-1,TRBD1,TGTGCCAGCAGCCCAACCGCGGACAGGGTGTCCAACAATGAGCAGTTCTTC,CASSPTADRVSNNEQFF
TRBV7-9,NA,TRBJ1-5,TRBD1,TGTGCCAGCAGCTTAGGGGCGCCGACAGGGTACAATCAGCCCCAGCATTTT,CASSLGAPTGYNQPQHF
TRBV7-9,NA,TRBJ2-7,TRBD2,TGTGCCAGCAGCGGGGGGCTAGCGGGAGAATTGGCCTACGAGCAGTACTTC,CASSGGLAGELAYEQYF
TRBV10-2,NA,TRBJ2-7,NA,TGCGCCAGCAGTGAGGAGACTAGTACCACCGAGCAGTACTTC,CASSEETSTTEQYF
TRBV5-5,once,TRBJ1-1,NA,TGTGCCAGCAGCTTGCTAACAATCACTGAAGCTTTCTTT,CASSLLTITEAFF
TRBV6-5,NA,TRBJ2-7,NA,TGTGCCAGCACGCCACTCCGGGAGACCTACGAGCAGTACTTC,CASTPLRETYEQYF
TRBV6-5,NA,TRBJ1-2,TRBD1,TGTGCCAGCAGGATAACAGGGGACTATGGCTACACCTTC,CASRITGDYGYTF
TRBV28,NA,TRBJ2-1,TRBD2,TGTGCCAGCAGTTTATTCCGGGGGGACAATGAGCAGTTCTTC,CASSLFRGDNEQFF